This T cell receptor beta chain was recorded in a study of cytomegalovirus exposure and HLA in healthy donors. Study as a whole: In terms of ancestry, the Caucasian-associated cluster contained around four fifths of the roughly 400 genotyped donors.

This CDR3 comprises 15 residues. Germline trimming cut 3 bases from V and 5 bases from J; bases unmatched to any gene: 7. Germline loops: CDR1 MNHNS, CDR2 SASEGT. This PCR relied on a set of 60 Vbeta primers and 13 Jbeta primers. Source study methods: The authors later counted 75 million to 90 million unique TCR beta chains, 9 million to 12 million of them shared. TCRdb keeps only in-frame clones here, not all; method: immunoSEQ multiplex PCR. V, J and clone size were drawn from that table, and D and trimming were deduced from the DNA. Among 93,000 or so clones listed, approximately 64% were seen once.

The chain has TRBV6-1 and TRBJ2-5; 9 bases map to TRBD1. The TCR was taken from a woman aged 45 to 65 in good health and CMV-seronegative. The sample comprised PBMCs. The CDR3, as DNA: TGTGCCAGCAGTGACCGGGACAGGGTAAAGGAGACCCAGTACTTC. It encodes CASSDRDRVKETQYF.